The 7 T cell receptor beta chains below were found in one sample sequenced in a study of T cell clonality in common variable immunodeficiency. Sequencing was performed with immunoSEQ multiplex PCR; in TCRdb, only in-frame clones are kept and a portion is missing. This repertoire holds about 34,000 clones, and none appear only once. Overall study findings and caveats: Common variable immunodeficiency TCR beta sequences reportedly had fewer deletions and N-nucleotide insertions.

These receptors lack a known antigen. The sample taken for sequencing was peripheral blood mononuclear cells. These receptors all come from a human donor with common variable immunodeficiency.

This clone was detected many times. The read finishes 3 residues shy of the CDR3 end, and the germline J gene is used to complete it. The V call is TRBV18, the J call TRBJ2-3, with D uncertain. CDR3 size: 15 residues. Germline CDR1 KGHSH, CDR2 LQKENI. Trimming cost V 2 bases and J 1 base, with 10 bases left between them. The CDR3 region is CASSPTLLGTDTQYF. The DNA read from the CDR3 is TGTGCCAGCTCACCAACTCTTCTGGGCACAGATACG.

This clone was detected ten times or more. The CDR3 end is not reached by the read, which stops 3 residues before it; the germline J gene fills it in. The V gene is TRBV20-1, the J gene TRBJ2-5; 10 bases fit TRBD1. J gave up 7 bases and V 0 bases, and 5 bases lay outside the gene matches. Germline V gives CDR1 DFQATT, CDR2 SNEGSKA (reference sequence). This CDR3 is built from 14 residues. The sequenced part of the CDR3 DNA is TGCAGTGCTAGAGAGGGGACAGGGGTAGGGACC. Translating it yields CSAREGTGVGT. The CDR3, in full, reads CSAREGTGVGTQYF.

This clone has at least ten counts. CDR3 protein: CACQTTGLRGYTF. CDR3 DNA (partial): TGTGCCTGCCAAACGACGGGACTGAGAGGC. The rearrangement joins TRBV30 to TRBJ1-2; perhaps TRBD1 as D (5 bases). The sequenced fragment ends 3 residues before the CDR3 boundary, so the rest is inferred from the germline J gene. The CDR3 totals 13 residues. Germline CDR1 reads GTSNPN; CDR2 reads SVGIG (reference sequence).

In the case of this clone: The read gets to within 3 residues of the CDR3 end, and the germline J gene fills in the rest. This sequence joins TRBV18 and TRBJ1-1; D is undetermined. Deletions cut 0 bases from V and 6 bases from J, with 8 bases between. Per germline, CDR1 KGHSH and CDR2 LQKENI. This CDR3 comprises 13 residues. This CDR3 reads CASSPPTRAEAFF. The CDR3 bases that were read are TGTGCCAGCTCACCACCGACCCGGGCTGAA.

At least ten counts were recorded for this clone. The CDR3 bases that were read are TGTGCCACCAGCAGCCGAAGCAGGGGGACCGGGGAG. It specifies CATSSRSRGTGE. From start to end, the CDR3 is CATSSRSRGTGELFF. The chain is built from TRBV15 and TRBJ2-2; 7 bases match TRBD1. The read finishes 3 residues shy of the CDR3 end, and the germline J gene is used to complete it. The CDR3 is made up of 15 amino acids. Germline V gene sequence: CDR1 LNHNV, CDR2 YYDKDF (reference sequence). V lost 3 bases and J lost 5; bases outside the gene matches: 6. The complete variable domain, with remaining parts taken from reference TRBV15 and TRBJ2-2, reads DAMVIQNPRYQVTQFGKPVTLSCSQTLNHNVMYWYQQKSSQAPKLLFHYYDKDFNNEADTPDNFQSRRPNTSFCFLDIRSPGLGDTAMYLCATSSRSRGTGELFFGEGSRLTVL.

Comment on this clone: The observed sequence ends 3 residues before the CDR3 terminus, with the missing tail filled in from the germline J gene. The V call is TRBV7-9, the J call TRBJ2-1, with 9 bases identical to TRBD2. CDR1 is SEHNR and CDR2 is FQNEAQ in the germline V gene (reference sequence). The CDR3 extends over 15 amino acids. V shed 2 bases and J 7 bases; nucleotides not matched to a gene: 6. CDR3 DNA, as far as it was read: TGTGCCAGCAGCTTAACCGGCGGGAGGGCGAATGAG. Translation gives CASSLTGGRANE. The complete CDR3 sequence is CASSLTGGRANEQFF.

Notes on this clone: With the read ending 3 residues before the CDR3 end, the germline J gene is used to fill in that end. This rearrangement joins TRBV30 to TRBJ1-2; no firm D call. Germline V CDR1 and CDR2: GTSNPN, SVGIG (reference sequence). The length of the CDR3 is 11 residues. Deletions cut 5 bases from V and 5 bases from J, with 9 bases between. CDR3: CAWDYLYGYTF. CDR3 bases read: TGTGCCTGGGATTACTTATATGGC.